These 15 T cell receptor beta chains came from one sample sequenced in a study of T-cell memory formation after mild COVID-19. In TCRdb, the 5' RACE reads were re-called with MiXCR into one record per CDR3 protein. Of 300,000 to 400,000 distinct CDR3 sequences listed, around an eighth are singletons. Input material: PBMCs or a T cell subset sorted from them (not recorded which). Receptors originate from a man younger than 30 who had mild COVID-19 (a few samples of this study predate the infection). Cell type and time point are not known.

The chain's CDR3 is CASSQAGGRTEAFF. Here the CDR3 DNA reads TGCGCCAGCAGCCAAGCCGGGGGACGCACTGAAGCTTTCTTT. J is TRBJ1-1 and V is TRBV4-3; perhaps TRBD1 as D (5 bases). The CDR3 runs 14 residues. V was cut by 1 base and J by 4 bases, with 10 bases left in between. Germline CDR1 and CDR2: LGHNA and YSLEER.

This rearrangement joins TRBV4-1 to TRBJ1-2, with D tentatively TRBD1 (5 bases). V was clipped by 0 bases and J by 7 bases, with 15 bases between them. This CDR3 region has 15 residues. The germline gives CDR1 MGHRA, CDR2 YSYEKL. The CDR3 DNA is TGCGCCAGCAGCCAAGACGGTCTGGGGGTTTTTGGCTACACCTTC. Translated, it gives CASSQDGLGVFGYTF.

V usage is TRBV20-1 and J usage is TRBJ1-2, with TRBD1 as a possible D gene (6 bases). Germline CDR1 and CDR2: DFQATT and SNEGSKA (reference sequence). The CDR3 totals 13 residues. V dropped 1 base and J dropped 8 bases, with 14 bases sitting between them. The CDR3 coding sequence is TGCAGTGCTAGAGGTCAGGGGCTGGGGGGCTACACCTTC. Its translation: CSARGQGLGGYTF.

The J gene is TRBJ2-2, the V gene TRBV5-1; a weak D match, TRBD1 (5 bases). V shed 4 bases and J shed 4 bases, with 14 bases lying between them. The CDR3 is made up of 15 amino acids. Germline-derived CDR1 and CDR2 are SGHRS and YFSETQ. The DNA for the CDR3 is TGCGCCAGCAGCAGCCAGGGTTTAGGCACCGGGGAGCTGTTTTTT. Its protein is CASSSQGLGTGELFF.

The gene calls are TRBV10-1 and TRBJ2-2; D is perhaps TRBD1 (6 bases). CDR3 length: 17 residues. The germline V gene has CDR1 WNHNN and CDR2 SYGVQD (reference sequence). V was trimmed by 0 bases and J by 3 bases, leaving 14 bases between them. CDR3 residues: CASSESWGHRDTGELFF. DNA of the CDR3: TGCGCCAGCAGTGAGTCTTGGGGGCATCGGGACACCGGGGAGCTGTTTTTT.

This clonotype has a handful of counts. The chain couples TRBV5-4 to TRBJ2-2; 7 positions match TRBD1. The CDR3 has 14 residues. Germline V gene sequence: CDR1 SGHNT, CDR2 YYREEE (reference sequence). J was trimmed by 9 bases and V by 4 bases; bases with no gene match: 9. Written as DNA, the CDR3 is TGTGCCAGCAGCCTCCGGGACAGCCACCGGGAGCTGTTTTTT. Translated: CASSLRDSHRELFF.

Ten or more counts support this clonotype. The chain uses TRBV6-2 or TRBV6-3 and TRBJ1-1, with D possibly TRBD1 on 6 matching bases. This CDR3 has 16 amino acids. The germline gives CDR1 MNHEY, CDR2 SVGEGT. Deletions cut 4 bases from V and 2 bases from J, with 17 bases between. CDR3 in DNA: TGTGCCAGCAGTTCCCCGGGGGCTCGTGTAAACACTGAAGCTTTCTTT. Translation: CASSSPGARVNTEAFF.

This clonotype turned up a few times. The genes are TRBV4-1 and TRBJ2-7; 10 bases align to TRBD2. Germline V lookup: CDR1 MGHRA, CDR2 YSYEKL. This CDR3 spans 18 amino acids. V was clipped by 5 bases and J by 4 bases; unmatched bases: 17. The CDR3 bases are TGCGCCAGCAGCTCCCAAGGGGCCCTAGCGGGGGCAGTTTACGAGCAGTACTTC. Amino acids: CASSSQGALAGAVYEQYF.

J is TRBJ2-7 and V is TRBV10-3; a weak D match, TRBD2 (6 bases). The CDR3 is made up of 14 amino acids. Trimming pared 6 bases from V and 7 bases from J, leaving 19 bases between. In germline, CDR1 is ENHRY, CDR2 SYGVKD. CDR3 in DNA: TGTGCCATCAGCCAGGAGGGGAACGCTTGGGAGCAGTACGTC. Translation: CAISQEGNAWEQYV.

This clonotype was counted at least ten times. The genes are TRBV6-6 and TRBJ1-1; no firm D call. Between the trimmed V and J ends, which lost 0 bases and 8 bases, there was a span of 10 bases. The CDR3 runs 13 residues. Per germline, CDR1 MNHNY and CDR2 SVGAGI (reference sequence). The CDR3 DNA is TGTGCCAGCAGTTACTCCCCCTGGTCGGAAGCTTTCTTT. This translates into CASSYSPWSEAFF.

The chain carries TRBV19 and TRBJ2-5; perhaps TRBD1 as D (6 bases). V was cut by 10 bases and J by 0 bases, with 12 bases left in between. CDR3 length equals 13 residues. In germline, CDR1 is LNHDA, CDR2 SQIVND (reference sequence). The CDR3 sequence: CATSTGYQETQYF. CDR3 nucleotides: TGTGCCACTTCGACAGGATACCAAGAGACCCAGTACTTC.

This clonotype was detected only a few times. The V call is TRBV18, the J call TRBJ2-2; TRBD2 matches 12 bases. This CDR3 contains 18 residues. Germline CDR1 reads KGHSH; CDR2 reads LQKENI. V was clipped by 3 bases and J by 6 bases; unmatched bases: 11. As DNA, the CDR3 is TGTGCCAGCTCACCGAAAACGCCGACTAGCGGGGGTCCCGGGGAGCTGTTTTTT. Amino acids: CASSPKTPTSGGPGELFF. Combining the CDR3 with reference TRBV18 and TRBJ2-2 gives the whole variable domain NAGVMQNPRHLVRRRGQEARLRCSPMKGHSHVYWYRQLPEEGLKFMVYLQKENIIDESGMPKERFSAEFPKEGPSILRIQQVVRGDSAAYFCASSPKTPTSGGPGELFFGEGSRLTVL.

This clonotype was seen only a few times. Written as DNA, the CDR3 is TGCAGTGCCCCCTCCGAGACAGGGGCCACCGGGGAGCTGTTTTTT. Its protein is CSAPSETGATGELFF. The chain uses TRBV20-1 and TRBJ2-2; 8 bases map to TRBD1. This CDR3 has 15 amino acids. V was clipped by 6 bases and J by 4 bases; unmatched bases: 10. Germline lookup yields CDR1 DFQATT and CDR2 SNEGSKA (reference sequence).

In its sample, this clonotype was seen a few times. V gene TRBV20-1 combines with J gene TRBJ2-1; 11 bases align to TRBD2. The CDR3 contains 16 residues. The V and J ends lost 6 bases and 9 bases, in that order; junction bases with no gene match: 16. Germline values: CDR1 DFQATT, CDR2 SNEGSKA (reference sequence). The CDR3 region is CSASRQDSGGVGEQFF. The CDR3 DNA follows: TGCAGTGCCTCCCGGCAGGATAGCGGGGGGGTAGGTGAGCAGTTCTTC.

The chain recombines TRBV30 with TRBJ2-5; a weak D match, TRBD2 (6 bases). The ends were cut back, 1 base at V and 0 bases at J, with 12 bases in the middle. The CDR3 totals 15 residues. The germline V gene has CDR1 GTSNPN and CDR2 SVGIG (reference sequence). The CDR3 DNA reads TGTGCCTGGAGTGGGGTAGCGGCCAACCAAGAGACCCAGTACTTC. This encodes CAWSGVAANQETQYF. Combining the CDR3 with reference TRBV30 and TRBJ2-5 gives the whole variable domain SQTIHQWPATLVQPVGSPLSLECTVEGTSNPNLYWYRQAAGRGLQLLFYSVGIGQISSEVPQNLSASRPQDRQFILSSKKLLLSDSGFYLCAWSGVAANQETQYFGPGTRLLVL.